The sequence of this T cell receptor beta chain was determined in a study of circulating CD8 cells and anti-PD-1 response in melanoma. Four subsets defined by PD-1 and/or TIGIT were sorted from live CD3+CD8+TCRalphabeta+ cells. The QIAseq Immune Repertoire TCR panel built the libraries from roughly 16 ng of total RNA. TCRdb used MiXCR to reprocess the reads, holding one entry per CDR3 protein. Among approximately 620 distinct CDR3 sequences listed, 7.4% were seen once. This CDR3 is 15 amino acids long. Germline V gene data show CDR1 as DFQATT and CDR2 as SNEGSKA (reference sequence). V gave up 0 bases and J gave up 6 bases; unmatched junction bases: 8. Study-wide results and limits: Tumor reactivity was tested by peptide assays on expanded sorted subsets. Clonotype sharing was highest between DPOS and TIGIT subsets.

This clonotype is labeled large. Its antigen is as yet unknown. The chain recombines TRBV20-1 with TRBJ1-5; 7 bases line up with TRBD1. This receptor was obtained from a human donor with melanoma. Sample: CD8+ T cells from PBMCs, taken at baseline or after one month of anti-PD-1 therapy (not recorded which). CDR3 DNA sequence: TGCAGTGCTAGAGATGGGCAGGGGGGGAGTCAGCCCCAGCATTTT. Translating gives CSARDGQGGSQPQHF.